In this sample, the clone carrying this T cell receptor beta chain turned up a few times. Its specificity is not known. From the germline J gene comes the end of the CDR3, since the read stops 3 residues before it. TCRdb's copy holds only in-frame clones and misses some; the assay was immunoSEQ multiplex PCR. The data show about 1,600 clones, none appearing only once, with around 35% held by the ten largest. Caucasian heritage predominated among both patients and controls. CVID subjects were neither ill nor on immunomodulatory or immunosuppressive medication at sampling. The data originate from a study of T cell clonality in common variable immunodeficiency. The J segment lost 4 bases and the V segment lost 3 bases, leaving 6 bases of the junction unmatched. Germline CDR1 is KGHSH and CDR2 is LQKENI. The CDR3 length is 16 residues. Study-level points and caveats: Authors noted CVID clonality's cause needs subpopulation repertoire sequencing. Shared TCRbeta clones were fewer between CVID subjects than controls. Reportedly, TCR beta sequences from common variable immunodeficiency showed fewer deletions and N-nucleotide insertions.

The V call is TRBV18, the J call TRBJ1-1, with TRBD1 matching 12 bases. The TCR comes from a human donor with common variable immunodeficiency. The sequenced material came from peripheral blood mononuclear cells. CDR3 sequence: CASSPGQGAMGTEAFF. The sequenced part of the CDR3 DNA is TGTGCCAGCTCACCGGGACAGGGGGCGATGGGCACTGAA.